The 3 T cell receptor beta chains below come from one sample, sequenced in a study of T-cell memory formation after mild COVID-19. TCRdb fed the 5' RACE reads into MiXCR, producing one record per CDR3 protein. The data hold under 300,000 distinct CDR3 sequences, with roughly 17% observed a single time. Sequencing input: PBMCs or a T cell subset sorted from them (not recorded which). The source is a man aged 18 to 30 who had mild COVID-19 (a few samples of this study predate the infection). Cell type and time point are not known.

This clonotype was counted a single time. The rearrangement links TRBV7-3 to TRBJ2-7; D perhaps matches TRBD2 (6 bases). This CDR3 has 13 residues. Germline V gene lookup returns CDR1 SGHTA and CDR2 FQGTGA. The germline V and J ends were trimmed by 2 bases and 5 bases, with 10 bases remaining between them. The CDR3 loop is CASSLFAGNEQYF. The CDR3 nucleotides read TGTGCCAGCAGCTTATTCGCGGGGAACGAGCAGTACTTC.

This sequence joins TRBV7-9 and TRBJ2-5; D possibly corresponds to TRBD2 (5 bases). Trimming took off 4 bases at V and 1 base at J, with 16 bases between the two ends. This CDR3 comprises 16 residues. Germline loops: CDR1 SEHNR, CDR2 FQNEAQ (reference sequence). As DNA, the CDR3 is TGTGCCAGCAGCTATGGGAGCGGAGGCGGCCAAGAGACCCAGTACTTC. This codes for CASSYGSGGGQETQYF.

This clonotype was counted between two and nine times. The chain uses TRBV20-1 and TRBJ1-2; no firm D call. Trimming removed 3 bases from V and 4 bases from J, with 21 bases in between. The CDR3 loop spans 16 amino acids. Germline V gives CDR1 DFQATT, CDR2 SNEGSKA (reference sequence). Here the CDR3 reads CSASTQRRGVGYGYTF. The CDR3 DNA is TGCAGTGCTAGCACCCAGAGGAGAGGAGTCGGCTATGGCTACACCTTC.